These 6 T cell receptor beta chains were all obtained from the same sample, sequenced in a study of T cell responses to AZD1222 COVID-19 vaccine. The repertoire was sequenced with immunoSEQ multiplex PCR; TCRdb's copy has only in-frame clones and lacks some. The sample lists 84,000 or so clones; 91% were seen once. This material consisted of peripheral blood, taken on day 0 of MenACWY control vaccination. These receptors originate from an adult in good health.

The genes are TRBV28 and TRBJ1-3; TRBD1 is a possible D gene (6 bases). Trimming pared 6 bases from V and 0 bases from J, leaving 9 bases between. This CDR3 has 14 residues. Germline V gene lookup returns CDR1 MDHEN and CDR2 SYDVKM. The CDR3: CASRRGASGNTIYF. The CDR3 region has the DNA TGTGCCAGCAGGAGGGGGGCCTCTGGAAACACCATATATTTT.

This rearrangement joins TRBV6-2 or TRBV6-3 to TRBJ1-5; TRBD1 is a possible D gene (6 bases). The CDR3 has 15 amino acids. From germline, CDR1 is MNHEY and CDR2 SVGEGT. V lost 3 bases and J lost 1, with 10 bases in between. The CDR3 nucleotides are TGTGCCAGCAGTTATCTGGGGGCGAGCAATCAGCCCCAGCATTTT. Encoded protein: CASSYLGASNQPQHF.

This chain joins TRBV7-2 and TRBJ1-5; D gene unclear. This CDR3 is 15 amino acids long. Per germline, CDR1 SGHTA and CDR2 FQGNSA. Trimming cost V 3 bases and J 4 bases, with 13 bases left between them. The CDR3 DNA follows: TGTGCCAGCAGCTTTAGTGCTGAACTGAATCAGCCCCAGCATTTT. Translated, it gives CASSFSAELNQPQHF.

The chain combines TRBV9 with TRBJ2-7; D is unclear. V lost 0 bases to trimming and J lost 3 bases, with 10 bases between them. The CDR3 totals 14 residues. The germline gives CDR1 SGDLS, CDR2 YYNGEE. The CDR3 bases are TGTGCCAGCAGCGTAGACCTAGAGTTCTACGAGCAGTACTTC. Translating it yields CASSVDLEFYEQYF.

The chain is built from TRBV14 and TRBJ2-7, with unresolved D. This CDR3 comprises 12 residues. V was trimmed by 3 bases and J by 4 bases, leaving 7 bases between them. Germline CDR1 and CDR2: SGHDN and FVKESK. DNA of the CDR3: TGTGCCAGCAGCCATTCCAGTTACGAGCAGTACTTC. Protein sequence: CASSHSSYEQYF.

The V call is TRBV12-3 or TRBV12-4, the J call TRBJ1-1; 7 bases line up with TRBD1. Trimming at V came to 9 bases and at J to 7 bases, leaving 11 bases not matched to a gene. CDR3 size: 13 residues. Written as DNA, the CDR3 is TGTGCCAGTGGGGACAGCGTTACTGTTGAAGCTTTCTTT. Translating gives CASGDSVTVEAFF.